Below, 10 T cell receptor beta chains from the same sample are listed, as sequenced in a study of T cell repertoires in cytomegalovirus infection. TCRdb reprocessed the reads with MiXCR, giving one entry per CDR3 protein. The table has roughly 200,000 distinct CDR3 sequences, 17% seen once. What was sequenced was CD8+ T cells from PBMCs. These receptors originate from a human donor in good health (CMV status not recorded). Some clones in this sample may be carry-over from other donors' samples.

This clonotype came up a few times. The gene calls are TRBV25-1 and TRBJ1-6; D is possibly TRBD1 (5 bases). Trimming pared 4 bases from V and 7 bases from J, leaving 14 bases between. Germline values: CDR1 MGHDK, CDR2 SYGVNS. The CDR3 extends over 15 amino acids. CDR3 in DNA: TGTGCCAGCAGTGCGCCGGGACGGGAGAATTCACCCCTCCACTTT. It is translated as CASSAPGRENSPLHF. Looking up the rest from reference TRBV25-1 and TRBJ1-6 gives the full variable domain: EADIYQTPRYLVIGTGKKITLECSQTMGHDKMYWYQQDPGMELHLIHYSYGVNSTEKGDLSSESTVSRIRTEHFPLTLESARPSHTSQYLCASSAPGRENSPLHFGNGTRLTVT.

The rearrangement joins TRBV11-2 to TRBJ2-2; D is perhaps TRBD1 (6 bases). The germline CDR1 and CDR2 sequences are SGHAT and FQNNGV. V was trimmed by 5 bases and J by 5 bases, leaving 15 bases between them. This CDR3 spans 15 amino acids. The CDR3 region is CASSEHQQGTGELFF. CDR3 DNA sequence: TGTGCCAGCAGCGAACACCAACAGGGAACCGGGGAGCTGTTTTTT.

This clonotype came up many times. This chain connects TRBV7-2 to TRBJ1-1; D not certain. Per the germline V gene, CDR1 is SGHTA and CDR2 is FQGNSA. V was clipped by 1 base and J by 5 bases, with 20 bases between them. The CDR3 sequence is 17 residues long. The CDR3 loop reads CASSLGLQDPGGTEAFF. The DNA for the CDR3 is TGTGCCAGCAGCTTAGGGCTACAAGATCCCGGAGGGACTGAAGCTTTCTTT.

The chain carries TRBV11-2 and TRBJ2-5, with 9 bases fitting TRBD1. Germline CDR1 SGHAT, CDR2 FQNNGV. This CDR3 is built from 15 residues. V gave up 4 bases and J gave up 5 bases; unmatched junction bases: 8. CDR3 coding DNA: TGTGCCAGCAGCTCCCCCGGGACAGGGACCGAGACCCAGTACTTC. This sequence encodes CASSSPGTGTETQYF.

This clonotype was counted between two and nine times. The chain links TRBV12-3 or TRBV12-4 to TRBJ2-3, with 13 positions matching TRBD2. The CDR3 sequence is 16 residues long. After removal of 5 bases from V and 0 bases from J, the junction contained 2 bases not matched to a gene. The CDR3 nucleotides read TGTGCCAGCAGTATGGGACTAGCGGGGAGCACAGATACGCAGTATTTT. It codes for CASSMGLAGSTDTQYF.

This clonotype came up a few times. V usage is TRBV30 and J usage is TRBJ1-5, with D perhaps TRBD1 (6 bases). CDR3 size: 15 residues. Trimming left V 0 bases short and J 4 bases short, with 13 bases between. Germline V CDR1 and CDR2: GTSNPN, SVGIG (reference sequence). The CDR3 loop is CAWSVGTPYNQPQHF. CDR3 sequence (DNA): TGTGCCTGGAGTGTTGGGACACCTTATAATCAGCCCCAGCATTTT.

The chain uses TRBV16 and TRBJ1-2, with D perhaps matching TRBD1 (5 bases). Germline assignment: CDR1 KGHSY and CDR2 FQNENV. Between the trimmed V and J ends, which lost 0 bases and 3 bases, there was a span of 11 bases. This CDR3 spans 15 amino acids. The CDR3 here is CASSQSPRDYYGYTF. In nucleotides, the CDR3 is TGTGCCAGCAGCCAATCTCCCAGGGATTACTATGGCTACACCTTC. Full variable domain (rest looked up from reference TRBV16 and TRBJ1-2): GEEVAQTPKHLVRGEGQKAKLYCAPIKGHSYVFWYQQVLKNEFKFLISFQNENVFDETGMPKERFSAKCLPNSPCSLEIQATKLEDSAVYFCASSQSPRDYYGYTFGSGTRLTVV.

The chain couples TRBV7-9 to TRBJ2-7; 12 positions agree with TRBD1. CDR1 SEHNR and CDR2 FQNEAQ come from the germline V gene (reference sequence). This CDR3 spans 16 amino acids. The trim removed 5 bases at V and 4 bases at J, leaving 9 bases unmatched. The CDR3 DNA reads TGTGCCAGCAGCCGTGCGGGACAGGGGGCGCGGTACGAGCAGTACTTC. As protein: CASSRAGQGARYEQYF. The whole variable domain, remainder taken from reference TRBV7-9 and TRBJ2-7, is DTGVSQNPRHKITKRGQNVTFRCDPISEHNRLYWYRQTLGQGPEFLTYFQNEAQLEKSRLLSDRFSAERPKGSFSTLEIQRTEQGDSAMYLCASSRAGQGARYEQYFGPGTRLTVT.

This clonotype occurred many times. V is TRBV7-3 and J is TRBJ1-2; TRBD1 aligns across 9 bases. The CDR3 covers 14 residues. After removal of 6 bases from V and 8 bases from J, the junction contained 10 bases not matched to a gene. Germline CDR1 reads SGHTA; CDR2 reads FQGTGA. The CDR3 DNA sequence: TGTGCCAGCAGGAGAGGACAGGGGTCAGGGGGCTACACCTTC. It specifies CASRRGQGSGGYTF. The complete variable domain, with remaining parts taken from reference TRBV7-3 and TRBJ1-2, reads GAGVSQTPSNKVTEKGKYVELRCDPISGHTALYWYRQSLGQGPEFLIYFQGTGAADDSGLPNDRFFAVRPEGSVSTLKIQRTERGDSAVYLCASRRGQGSGGYTFGSGTRLTVV.

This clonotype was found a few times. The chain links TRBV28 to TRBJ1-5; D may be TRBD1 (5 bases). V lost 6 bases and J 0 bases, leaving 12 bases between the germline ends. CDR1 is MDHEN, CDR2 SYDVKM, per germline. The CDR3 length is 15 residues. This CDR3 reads CASSTGTFSNQPQHF. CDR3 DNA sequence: TGTGCCAGCAGCACTGGGACCTTTAGCAATCAGCCCCAGCATTTT. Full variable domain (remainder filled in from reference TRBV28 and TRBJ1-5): DVKVTQSSRYLVKRTGEKVFLECVQDMDHENMFWYRQDPGLGLRLIYFSYDVKMKEKGDIPEGYSVSREKKERFSLILESASTNQTSMYLCASSTGTFSNQPQHFGDGTRLSIL.